This TCR beta chain was documented in a study of T-cell reconstitution after alpha-beta-depleted transplantation in children. The CDR3 runs 17 residues. V lost 4 bases to trimming and J lost 0 bases, with 17 bases between them. Germline assignment: CDR1 SGHKS and CDR2 YYEKEE (reference sequence). Study conclusions and caveats: Several patients had high TCRbeta diversity at day 60; it came from surviving recipient T cells and thymic progenitors. One year after transplant, T-cell counts and diversity came mostly from newly produced T cells.

In regard to this clonotype: Its antigen is currently unknown.

Unique molecular identifiers were used to barcode this TCRbeta library. A single record per CDR3 protein comes from TCRdb applying MiXCR to the PCR reads. Of approximately 430,000 distinct CDR3 sequences detected, around 15% appear once; the ten largest clones hold roughly 27%. The origin of this receptor is a boy younger than two who had a stem cell transplant for Wiskott-Aldrich syndrome, so the T cells may come from the graft donor. The chain recombines TRBV5-5 with TRBJ2-1, with a possible D match to TRBD1 (6 bases). Source: PBMCs, mostly from graft donor cells, taken 360 days after TCRalphabeta/CD19-depleted stem cell transplant. The CDR3 sequence is CASSPPVGDNSYNEQFF. CDR3 bases: TGTGCCAGCAGCCCCCCGGTGGGGGACAACTCCTACAATGAGCAGTTCTTC. Full variable domain (rest looked up from reference TRBV5-5 and TRBJ2-1): DAGVTQSPTHLIKTRGQQVTLRCSPISGHKSVSWYQQVLGQGPQFIFQYYEKEERGRGNFPDRFSARQFPNYSSELNVNALLLGDSALYLCASSPPVGDNSYNEQFFGPGTRLTVL.